The rows below give T cell receptor beta chains drawn from one sample of a study of blood T cell repertoires in COVID-19. TCRdb's copy holds only in-frame clones and misses some; the assay was immunoSEQ multiplex PCR. The table records more than 200,000 clones, 80% to 90% of them present only once. Material: peripheral blood. The source is a woman older than 75 with COVID-19, enrolled during active disease. Each CDR3 is given with its conserved first and last residue. A D gene is named only where the DNA matches it firmly.

cdr3_nt | cdr3_aa | d_call | j_call | v_call | cdr3_length
TGTGCCAGCAGCGTAGCGGGACAGGGAGATTCACCCCTCCACTTT | CASSVAGQGDSPLHF | TRBD1 | TRBJ1-6 | TRBV9 | 15
TGTGCCAGCACCGGGGGCTCTGGGGCCAACGTCCTGACTTTC | CASTGGSGANVLTF | - | TRBJ2-6 | TRBV27 | 14
TGTGCCAGCAGTTTAGGAGGGAACACTGAAGCTTTCTTT | CASSLGGNTEAFF | - | TRBJ1-1 | TRBV28 | 13
TGTGCCAGTAGTACCCTAATGGGGGGAGATGAAAAACTGTTTTTT | CASSTLMGGDEKLFF | - | TRBJ1-4 | TRBV19 | 15
TGTGCCATCAGGGGAGACCGCAGGGACAATGGCTACACCTTC | CAIRGDRRDNGYTF | - | TRBJ1-2 | TRBV10-3 | 14
TGTGCCAGCAGCCAAGGAGCCGGGGGGCTTCGCTATGGCTACACCTTC | CASSQGAGGLRYGYTF | - | TRBJ1-2 | TRBV13 | 16
TGTGCCAGCAAGTGGCGGGGAAGGACTGAAGCTTTCTTT | CASKWRGRTEAFF | - | TRBJ1-1 | TRBV28 | 13
TGTGCCAGTTCATCGGGAGGGGGCATGAACACTGAAGCTTTCTTT | CASSSGGGMNTEAFF | TRBD1 | TRBJ1-1 | TRBV28 | 15
TGTGCCAGCAGCGCCGGGACAGCCGAAAGCTCTGGAAACACCATATATTTT | CASSAGTAESSGNTIYF | TRBD1 | TRBJ1-3 | TRBV7-7 | 17
TGTGCCAGCAGTTACACAGGGTCGAATTCACCCCTCCACTTT | CASSYTGSNSPLHF | - | TRBJ1-6 | TRBV6-6 | 14
TGTGCCAGCAGCCTCGACAGCCCCAAAGGACCGAGCAATCAGCCCCAGCATTTT | CASSLDSPKGPSNQPQHF | - | TRBJ1-5 | TRBV28 | 18
TGTGCCAGCAGCCACGACAGGGGCTTTCAAGAGACCCAGTACTTC | CASSHDRGFQETQYF | TRBD1 | TRBJ2-5 | TRBV7-2 | 15
TGTGCCGGAACCTCCGGGACAGGTTATGGCTACACCTTC | CAGTSGTGYGYTF | TRBD1 | TRBJ1-2 | TRBV19 | 13
TGTGCCAGCAGCTTAGGGGGGCGCGGTCAGCCCCAGCATTTT | CASSLGGRGQPQHF | - | TRBJ1-5 | TRBV13 | 14
TGTGCCAGTAGCGATTCAGGTTCCGATCAGCCCCAGCATTTT | CASSDSGSDQPQHF | - | TRBJ1-5 | TRBV19 | 14
TGTGCCAGCAGCTTGTCAGGGACATTGAACACTGAAGCTTTCTTT | CASSLSGTLNTEAFF | - | TRBJ1-1 | TRBV5-5 | 15
TGTGCCAGCAGCCCTGACAGGGGGAACTATGGCTACACCTTC | CASSPDRGNYGYTF | TRBD1 | TRBJ1-2 | TRBV5-5 | 14
TGTGCCAGTAGTATTGGAGGGACCACAGATACGCAGTATTTT | CASSIGGTTDTQYF | - | TRBJ2-3 | TRBV19 | 14
TGTGCCACCGGAAAGGAGGCTTGGATTCCTCAGCCCCAGCATTTT | CATGKEAWIPQPQHF | - | TRBJ1-5 | TRBV6-5 | 15
TGTGCCAGCAGTCCCATTAGCACAGATACGCAGTATTTT | CASSPISTDTQYF | - | TRBJ2-3 | TRBV25-1 | 13
TGTGCCAGCAGCTTAGCTAGGGGACAGCTCCAAGAGACCCAGTACTTC | CASSLARGQLQETQYF | TRBD1 | TRBJ2-5 | TRBV7-9 | 16